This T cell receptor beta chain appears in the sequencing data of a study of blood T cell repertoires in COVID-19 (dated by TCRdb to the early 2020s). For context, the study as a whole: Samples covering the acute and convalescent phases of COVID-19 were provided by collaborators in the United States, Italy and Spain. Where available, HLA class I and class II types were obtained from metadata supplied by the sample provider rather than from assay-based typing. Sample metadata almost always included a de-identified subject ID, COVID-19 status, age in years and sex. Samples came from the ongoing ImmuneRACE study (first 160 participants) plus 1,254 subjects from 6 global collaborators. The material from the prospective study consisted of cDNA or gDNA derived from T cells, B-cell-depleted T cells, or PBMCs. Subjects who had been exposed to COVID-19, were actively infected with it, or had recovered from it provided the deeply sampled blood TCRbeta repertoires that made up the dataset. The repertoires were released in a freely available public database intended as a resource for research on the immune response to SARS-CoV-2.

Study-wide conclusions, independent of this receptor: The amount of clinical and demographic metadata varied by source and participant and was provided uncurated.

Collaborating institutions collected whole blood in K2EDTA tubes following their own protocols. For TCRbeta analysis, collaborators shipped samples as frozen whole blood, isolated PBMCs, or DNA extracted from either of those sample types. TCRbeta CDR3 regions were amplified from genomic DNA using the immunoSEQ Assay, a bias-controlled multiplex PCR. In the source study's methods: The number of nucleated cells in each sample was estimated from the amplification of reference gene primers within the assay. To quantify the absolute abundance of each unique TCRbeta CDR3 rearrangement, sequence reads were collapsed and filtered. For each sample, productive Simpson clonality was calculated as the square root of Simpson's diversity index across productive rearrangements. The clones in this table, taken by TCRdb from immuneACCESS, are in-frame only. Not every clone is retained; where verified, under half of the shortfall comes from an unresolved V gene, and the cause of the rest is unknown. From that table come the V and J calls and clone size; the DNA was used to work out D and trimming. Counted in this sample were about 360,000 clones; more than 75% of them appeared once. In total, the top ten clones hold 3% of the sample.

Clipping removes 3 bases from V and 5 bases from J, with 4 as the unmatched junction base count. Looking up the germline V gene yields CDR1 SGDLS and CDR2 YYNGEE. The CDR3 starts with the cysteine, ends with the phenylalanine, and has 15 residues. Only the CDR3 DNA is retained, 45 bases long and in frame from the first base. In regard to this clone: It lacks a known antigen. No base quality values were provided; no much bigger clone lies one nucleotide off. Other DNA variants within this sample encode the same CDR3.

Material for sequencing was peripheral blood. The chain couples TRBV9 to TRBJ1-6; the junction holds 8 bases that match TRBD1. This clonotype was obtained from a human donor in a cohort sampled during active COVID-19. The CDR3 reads CASSAGQGDNSPLHF. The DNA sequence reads TGTGCCAGCAGCGCAGGACAGGGTGATAATTCACCCCTCCACTTT.